A selection of T cell receptor beta chains follows, all from one sample in a study of tumor-infiltrating lymphocytes in oesophageal squamous cell carcinoma. TCRdb passed the PCR reads through MiXCR, listing each CDR3 protein once. The data contain roughly 16,000 distinct CDR3 sequences, 40% to 45% of them singletons. Material: blood. The receptors derive from a female donor with esophageal squamous cell carcinoma. CDR3s include the opening cysteine and the closing phenylalanine or tryptophan. D genes are given only for firm matches. The size entry is marked missing in some rows and otherwise reads once, few, many or a size class.

V gene	clone size	D gene	J gene	CDR3 DNA	CDR3 protein
TRBV6-5	.	.	TRBJ1-4	TGTGCCAGCAGGCCTACTACTCTTCATGAAAAACTGTTTTTT	CASRPTTLHEKLFF
TRBV7-2	.	.	TRBJ2-7	TGTGCCAGCAGCCGAGCACCCGGAGGGTACGAGCAGTACTTC	CASSRAPGGYEQYF
TRBV7-2	.	TRBD2	TRBJ2-5	TGTGCCAGCATGCTTAATAGCGGGAGAGAGACCCAGTACTTC	CASMLNSGRETQYF
TRBV2	few	.	TRBJ2-1	TGTGCCAGCATCCTAGGGGGTTACGAGCAGTTCTTC	CASILGGYEQFF
TRBV5-4	many	.	TRBJ2-2	TGTGCCAGCAGCTTATCCTTCAGGGGTCCCGGGGAGCTGTTTTTT	CASSLSFRGPGELFF
TRBV27	many	.	TRBJ2-1	TGTGCCAGCAGCCCAGATTTAGCTGCCTCCTACAATGAGCAGTTCTTC	CASSPDLAASYNEQFF
TRBV19	many	TRBD1	TRBJ1-2	TGTGCCAGTAGTAGGGGTTATGGACAGGGCCAGACCTTC	CASSRGYGQGQTF
TRBV27	.	.	TRBJ2-1	TGTGCCAGCAGACAGGGTGGCCTCTACAATGAGCAGTTCTTC	CASRQGGLYNEQFF
TRBV7-2	.	TRBD2	TRBJ2-7	TGTGCCAGCAGCTTATGGAGCGGGAGTTCCTACGAGCAGTACTTC	CASSLWSGSSYEQYF
TRBV4-1	.	TRBD2	TRBJ2-1	TGCGCCAGCAGCCAAGATGACGTTTTAGCGGGGTGGGGTTCCTACAATGAGCAGTTCTTC	CASSQDDVLAGWGSYNEQFF
TRBV20-1	few	.	TRBJ2-5	TGCAGTGCTACCTCGGGGAGAGGAGGCCAAGAGACCCAGTACTTC	CSATSGRGGQETQYF
TRBV5-4	.	TRBD1	TRBJ2-7	TGTGCCAGCAGCACCCCCGGGACAGGGTGGAGAGAGCAGTACTTC	CASSTPGTGWREQYF
TRBV7-8	.	.	TRBJ1-1	TGTGCCAGCAGCCGCGACAGAGCGAACACTGAAGCTTTCTTT	CASSRDRANTEAFF
TRBV5-1	.	.	TRBJ2-7	TGCGCCAGCAGCATGTCGGACGGGGGGCTCGAGCAGTACTTC	CASSMSDGGLEQYF
TRBV7-6	.	TRBD2	TRBJ2-1	TGTGCCAGCAGCTCTGGAGCGGGATTGCAGTTCTTC	CASSSGAGLQFF
TRBV9	.	TRBD1	TRBJ2-7	TGTGCCAGCAGCTTAAGACAGGGGAGCTCCTACGAGCAGTACTTC	CASSLRQGSSYEQYF
TRBV7-2	.	.	TRBJ2-6	TGTGCCAGCAGCTTAGACTCGGGTTTTAGGGGGGCCAACGTCCTGACTTTC	CASSLDSGFRGANVLTF
TRBV7-3	.	.	TRBJ1-5	TGTGCCAGCAGCCCCCGACACAGGAGATATCAGCCCCAGCATTTT	CASSPRHRRYQPQHF
TRBV5-1	.	TRBD1	TRBJ2-3	TGCGCCAGCAGGCCCGGGACAGGTAACACAGATACGCAGTATTTT	CASRPGTGNTDTQYF
TRBV6-1	many	.	TRBJ2-5	TGTGCCAGCAGTGGAAGGGCGGTCCAAGAGACCCAGTACTTC	CASSGRAVQETQYF
TRBV7-7	few	TRBD1	TRBJ2-5	TGTGCTAGCAGCTTAGCGTCGACAGGGTACGAGACCCAGTACTTC	CASSLASTGYETQYF
TRBV7-3	.	.	TRBJ2-5	TGTGCCAGCAGCCGTTCCGGGACACCCGAAGAGACCCAGTACTTC	CASSRSGTPEETQYF